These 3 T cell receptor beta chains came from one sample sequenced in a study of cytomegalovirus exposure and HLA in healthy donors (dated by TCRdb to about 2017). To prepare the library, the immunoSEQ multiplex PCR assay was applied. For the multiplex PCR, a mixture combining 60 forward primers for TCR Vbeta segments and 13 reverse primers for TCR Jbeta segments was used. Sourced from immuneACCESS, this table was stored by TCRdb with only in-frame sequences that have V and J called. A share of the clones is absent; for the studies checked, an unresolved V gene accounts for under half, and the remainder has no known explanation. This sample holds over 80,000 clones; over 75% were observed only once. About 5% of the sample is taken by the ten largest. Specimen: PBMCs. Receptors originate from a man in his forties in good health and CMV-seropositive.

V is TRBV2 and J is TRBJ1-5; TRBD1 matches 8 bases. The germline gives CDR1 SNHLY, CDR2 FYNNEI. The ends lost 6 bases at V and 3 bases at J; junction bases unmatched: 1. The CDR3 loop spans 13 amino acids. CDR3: CASRGQVNQPQHF. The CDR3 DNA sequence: TGTGCCAGCAGGGGACAGGTCAATCAGCCCCAGCATTTT. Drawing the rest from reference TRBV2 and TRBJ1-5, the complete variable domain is EPEVTQTPSHQVTQMGQEVILRCVPISNHLYFYWYRQILGQKVEFLVSFYNNEISEKSEIFDDQFSVERPDGSNFTLKIRSTKLEDSAMYFCASRGQVNQPQHFGDGTRLSIL.

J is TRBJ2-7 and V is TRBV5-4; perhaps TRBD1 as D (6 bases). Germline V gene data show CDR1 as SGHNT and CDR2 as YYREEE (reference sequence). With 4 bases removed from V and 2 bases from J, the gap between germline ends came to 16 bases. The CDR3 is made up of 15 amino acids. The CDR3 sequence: CASSPAGQGPYEQYF. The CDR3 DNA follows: TGTGCCAGCAGCCCCGCCGGGCAGGGGCCCTACGAGCAGTACTTC.

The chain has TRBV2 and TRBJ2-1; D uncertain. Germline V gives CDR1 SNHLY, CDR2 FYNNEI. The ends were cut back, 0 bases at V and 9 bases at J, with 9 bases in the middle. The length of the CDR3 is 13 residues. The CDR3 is CASSEALGTEQFF. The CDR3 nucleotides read TGTGCCAGCAGTGAAGCGCTAGGAACTGAGCAGTTCTTC.